These T cell receptor beta chains were read from a single sample in a study of cytomegalovirus exposure and HLA in healthy donors. Sequencing was performed with immunoSEQ multiplex PCR; in TCRdb, only in-frame clones are kept and a portion is missing. The table lists nearly 110,000 clones, around 70% of them singletons, with roughly 0.76% in the top ten. The sequencing sample was made of PBMCs. The origin of the receptors is a boy aged 5 to 17 in good health and CMV-seronegative. CDR3s include the opening cysteine and the closing phenylalanine or tryptophan. D genes are given only for firm matches. The size of a clone is reported for some rows only, either as once, few or many, or as a class for expanded clones.

D	J	V	size	CDR3	DNA
TRBD1	TRBJ2-7	TRBV10-3	NA	CAISEGQASYEQYF	TGTGCCATCAGTGAGGGACAGGCCTCCTACGAGCAGTACTTC
TRBD1	TRBJ1-2	TRBV19	NA	CASKIQGANYGYTF	TGTGCCAGTAAAATACAGGGGGCGAACTATGGCTACACCTTC
NA	TRBJ2-7	TRBV6-5	NA	CASSYSNTRLSYEQYF	TGTGCCAGCAGTTACTCGAACACCAGACTCTCCTACGAGCAGTACTTC
TRBD1	TRBJ1-2	TRBV6-1	NA	CASSEWGRGQGKDGYTF	TGTGCCAGCAGTGAATGGGGGCGCGGACAGGGAAAAGATGGCTACACCTTC
NA	TRBJ2-3	TRBV2	NA	CASSGTFTDTQYF	TGTGCCAGCAGTGGGACATTCACAGATACGCAGTATTTT
NA	TRBJ2-5	TRBV5-1	NA	CASSLWGGMRQETQYF	TGCGCCAGCAGCCTCTGGGGCGGGATGCGACAAGAGACCCAGTACTTC
TRBD2	TRBJ2-3	TRBV4-1	NA	CASSPGLAVSRTDTQYF	TGCGCCAGCAGCCCGGGACTAGCGGTCAGTCGAACAGATACGCAGTATTTT
NA	TRBJ1-1	TRBV6-1	NA	CASSEWGREDTEAFF	TGTGCCAGCAGTGAATGGGGCAGGGAGGACACTGAAGCTTTCTTT
NA	TRBJ1-5	TRBV7-2	NA	CASSSRWEGSNQPQHF	TGTGCCAGCAGCTCCCGGTGGGAGGGGAGCAATCAGCCCCAGCATTTT
TRBD2	TRBJ2-7	TRBV29-1	NA	CSGGTSYEQYF	TGCAGCGGTGGGACTAGCTACGAGCAGTACTTC
TRBD1	TRBJ1-4	TRBV10-2	NA	CASSDRGIGEKLFF	TGCGCCAGCAGCGACAGGGGAATTGGGGAAAAACTGTTTTTT
NA	TRBJ2-5	TRBV5-1	NA	CASSLLAKQETQYF	TGCGCCAGCAGCTTGTTAGCGAAACAAGAGACCCAGTACTTC
TRBD2	TRBJ2-3	TRBV27	NA	CASSPLSGGLTDEQYF	TGTGCCAGCAGTCCCCTAAGCGGGGGCCTCACAGATGAGCAGTATTTT
NA	TRBJ2-6	TRBV5-1	once	CASSLRPDRSGANVLTF	TGCGCCAGCAGCCTGAGGCCCGACCGCTCTGGGGCCAACGTCCTGACTTTC
TRBD1	TRBJ2-7	TRBV6-5	NA	CASSRGTDEQYF	TGTGCCAGCAGTAGAGGGACAGACGAGCAGTACTTC
TRBD1	TRBJ1-4	TRBV4-3	NA	CASSQEATGTNEKLFF	TGCGCCAGCAGCCAAGAGGCGACAGGGACTAATGAAAAACTGTTTTTT
TRBD1	TRBJ1-5	TRBV7-2	NA	CASSWTGGQGQPQHF	TGTGCCAGCAGCTGGACAGGGGGGCAGGGTCAGCCCCAGCATTTT
TRBD2	TRBJ2-2	TRBV7-9	NA	CASSLDAGGPTGELFF	TGTGCCAGCAGCTTAGACGCGGGAGGGCCCACCGGGGAGCTGTTTTTT
NA	TRBJ2-2	TRBV6-5	few	CASMRVFTGELFF	TGTGCCAGCATGAGGGTCTTCACCGGGGAGCTGTTTTTT
NA	TRBJ2-1	TRBV30	NA	CAWSRPFNEQFF	TGTGCCTGGAGTCGTCCCTTCAATGAGCAGTTCTTC
TRBD2	TRBJ2-5	TRBV5-1	NA	CASSLGWSSGGRETQYF	TGCGCCAGCAGCTTGGGATGGTCTAGCGGGGGGAGAGAGACCCAGTACTTC
NA	TRBJ1-1	TRBV4-3	NA	CASSGGRKAFF	TGCGCCAGCAGCGGTGGCAGGAAAGCTTTCTTT
NA	TRBJ2-2	TRBV6-1	NA	CASNWGANTGELFF	TGTGCCAGCAATTGGGGGGCGAACACCGGGGAGCTGTTTTTT
NA	TRBJ2-2	TRBV5-8	NA	CASSAGQISNTGELFF	TGTGCCAGCAGCGCGGGACAGATCTCGAACACCGGGGAGCTGTTTTTT
NA	TRBJ1-5	TRBV4-2	NA	CASTPTWGQGQPQHF	TGTGCCAGCACCCCCACCTGGGGGCAGGGTCAGCCCCAGCATTTT
NA	TRBJ2-7	TRBV7-8	NA	CASSLSYSYEQYF	TGTGCCAGCAGCTTGTCGTATTCCTACGAGCAGTACTTC
TRBD1	TRBJ1-6	TRBV7-4	NA	CASSHHRTGMFPLHF	TGTGCCAGCAGCCATCACCGGACAGGGATGTTTCCCCTCCACTTT
TRBD1	TRBJ1-2	TRBV6-5	once	CASSNPGQYYYGYTF	TGTGCCAGCAGTAACCCGGGACAGTATTACTATGGCTACACCTTC
NA	TRBJ1-1	TRBV7-9	NA	CASSGEGYTEAFF	TGTGCCAGCAGCGGGGAGGGGTACACTGAAGCTTTCTTT
TRBD1	TRBJ1-1	TRBV5-1	NA	CASSGGRQGNTEAFF	TGCGCCAGCAGCGGAGGAAGACAGGGGAACACTGAAGCTTTCTTT
NA	TRBJ2-1	TRBV5-8	NA	CASSLRGAGNEQFF	TGTGCCAGCAGCCTCCGGGGGGCGGGGAATGAGCAGTTCTTC
TRBD1	TRBJ1-3	TRBV5-1	NA	CASSLAMGQGHTIYF	TGCGCCAGCAGCTTGGCCATGGGACAGGGACACACCATATATTTT
TRBD1	TRBJ2-7	TRBV13	NA	CASSIWDRDYEQYF	TGTGCCAGCAGCATATGGGACAGGGACTACGAGCAGTACTTC
TRBD2	TRBJ2-5	TRBV19	NA	CASSNTGGGRGETQYF	TGTGCCAGTAGTAACACCGGCGGGGGAAGAGGAGAGACCCAGTACTTC
TRBD2	TRBJ2-1	TRBV7-3	NA	CASSLTVAGGNEQFF	TGTGCCAGCAGCTTAACGGTAGCGGGAGGCAATGAGCAGTTCTTC
NA	TRBJ2-6	TRBV4-1	NA	CASSQDTAGANVLTF	TGCGCCAGCAGCCAAGATACAGCCGGGGCCAACGTCCTGACTTTC
TRBD2	TRBJ2-7	TRBV7-2	few	CASSLDSGGAEQYF	TGTGCCAGCAGCTTAGATAGCGGGGGGGCAGAGCAGTACTTC
NA	TRBJ2-2	TRBV2	NA	CASSPRGTGELFF	TGTGCCAGCAGTCCCCGGGGCACCGGGGAGCTGTTTTTT
NA	TRBJ2-7	TRBV6-1	NA	CASSWHEQYF	TGTGCCAGCAGCTGGCACGAGCAGTACTTC
TRBD1	TRBJ1-5	TRBV19	NA	CASSGQGGNQPQHF	TGTGCCAGTAGTGGACAGGGGGGCAATCAGCCCCAGCATTTT
TRBD2	TRBJ2-5	TRBV5-4	NA	CALGSGRHETQYF	TGTGCCTTGGGCAGCGGGAGGCATGAGACCCAGTACTTC
NA	TRBJ2-7	TRBV19	NA	CASSPRASSPLSYEQYF	TGTGCCAGTAGTCCCCGCGCCTCTTCCCCCCTCTCCTACGAGCAGTACTTC
TRBD1	TRBJ1-3	TRBV2	NA	CASRAGTGVGNTIYF	TGTGCCAGCAGGGCCGGGACAGGGGTTGGAAACACCATATATTTT
NA	TRBJ1-1	TRBV9	NA	CASSEDSLGPEAFF	TGTGCCAGCAGCGAGGACAGCCTAGGCCCTGAAGCTTTCTTT
NA	TRBJ2-3	TRBV6-1	NA	CASRPRETLTDTQYF	TGTGCCAGCAGGCCTCGGGAGACCCTCACAGATACGCAGTATTTT
NA	TRBJ1-1	TRBV28	NA	CASSLSYSEAFF	TGTGCCAGCAGTTTATCGTACAGTGAAGCTTTCTTT
NA	TRBJ2-7	TRBV13	NA	CASSLGVQGYEQYF	TGTGCCAGCAGCTTAGGGGTACAGGGCTACGAGCAGTACTTC
NA	TRBJ2-5	TRBV25-1	once	CASSEYAPPRETQYF	TGTGCCAGCAGTGAATACGCTCCTCCTAGAGAGACCCAGTACTTC
NA	TRBJ2-3	TRBV28	NA	CASSSNQRGGTDTQYF	TGTGCCAGCAGTTCCAACCAAAGGGGCGGCACAGATACGCAGTATTTT
TRBD2	TRBJ2-3	TRBV5-1	NA	CASNSGASTDTQYF	TGCGCCAGCAATAGCGGGGCTAGCACAGATACGCAGTATTTT
TRBD2	TRBJ2-1	TRBV28	NA	CASGRLSGSQTEQFF	TGTGCCAGCGGCCGACTAAGCGGGAGTCAAACAGAGCAGTTCTTC
NA	TRBJ1-2	TRBV19	NA	CASSTNQGYGYTF	TGTGCCAGTAGTACGAACCAGGGCTATGGCTACACCTTC
NA	TRBJ1-4	TRBV6-6	once	CASARAALNEKLFF	TGTGCCAGCGCGAGGGCAGCCCTGAATGAAAAACTGTTTTTT